The 20 T cell receptor beta chains presented below share a single source sample, sequenced in a study of blood T cell repertoires in COVID-19. Data came from immunoSEQ multiplex PCR; TCRdb stores just in-frame clones and leaves some out. The repertoire holds fewer than 350,000 clones, with about 85% as singletons. Sequenced: PBMCs or T cells enriched from blood (not recorded which). The receptor source for this set is a woman in her forties or fifties who had recovered from COVID-19.

In the case of this clone: Other DNA sequences of this sample code for an identical CDR3. The chain combines TRBV6-5 with TRBJ1-1; 7 nucleotides line up with TRBD1. V lost 0 bases and J lost 1; bases outside the gene matches: 2. Germline V gives CDR1 MNHEY, CDR2 SVGAGI. The CDR3 has 15 residues. CDR3: CASSYSRTGNTEAFF. The CDR3 DNA reads TGTGCCAGCAGTTACTCGCGGACAGGGAACACTGAAGCTTTCTTT.

The V call is TRBV18, the J call TRBJ2-3, with D perhaps matching TRBD2 (5 bases). This CDR3 is built from 13 residues. The V end lost 2 bases, the J end lost 5 bases, and 8 bases lay between the germline ends. From germline, CDR1 is KGHSH and CDR2 LQKENI. This CDR3 is CASSPGSGDTQYF. Written as DNA, the CDR3 is TGTGCCAGCTCACCAGGGAGCGGAGATACGCAGTATTTT.

The chain is built from TRBV7-8 and TRBJ1-4, with TRBD1 matching over 7 bases. V shed 5 bases and J 8 bases; nucleotides not matched to a gene: 11. The germline V gene has CDR1 SGHVS and CDR2 FQNEAQ. The CDR3 has 15 residues. The CDR3 region is CASSNEGAGGEKLFF. The CDR3 nucleotides read TGTGCCAGCAGCAACGAGGGGGCTGGTGGGGAAAAACTGTTTTTT. The full variable domain, rest sourced from reference TRBV7-8 and TRBJ1-4, is GAGVSQSPRYKVAKRGQDVALRCDPISGHVSLFWYQQALGQGPEFLTYFQNEAQLDKSGLPSDRFFAERPEGSVSTLKIQRTQQEDSAVYLCASSNEGAGGEKLFFGSGTQLSVL.

The chain uses TRBV30 and TRBJ1-1; D remains unclear. The V gene's germline CDR1 is GTSNPN and CDR2 SVGIG (reference sequence). V lost 5 bases and J lost 1, with 8 bases in between. CDR3 length: 12 amino acids. The CDR3 here is CAWALRNTEAFF. CDR3 bases: TGTGCCTGGGCCCTCAGGAACACTGAAGCTTTCTTT. The variable domain in full, completed from reference TRBV30 and TRBJ1-1, reads SQTIHQWPATLVQPVGSPLSLECTVEGTSNPNLYWYRQAAGRGLQLLFYSVGIGQISSEVPQNLSASRPQDRQFILSSKKLLLSDSGFYLCAWALRNTEAFFGQGTRLTVV.

V usage is TRBV7-2 and J usage is TRBJ1-5; perhaps TRBD1 as D (5 bases). The germline V and J ends were trimmed by 2 bases and 4 bases, with 9 bases remaining between them. Germline assignment: CDR1 SGHTA and CDR2 FQGNSA. This CDR3 spans 14 amino acids. CDR3 region: CASSLRTTNQPQHF. The CDR3 DNA sequence: TGTGCCAGCAGCTTACGGACAACTAATCAGCCCCAGCATTTT.

The J gene is TRBJ1-2, the V gene TRBV19; the D is unclear. Trimming removed 7 bases from V and 0 bases from J, with 12 bases in between. The CDR3 has 14 residues. Germline assignment: CDR1 LNHDA and CDR2 SQIVND (reference sequence). CDR3 amino acids: CASTPTGTNYGYTF. The CDR3 nucleotides are TGTGCCAGTACCCCGACGGGAACTAACTATGGCTACACCTTC.

The gene calls are TRBV12-3 or TRBV12-4 and TRBJ2-7; D gene uncertain. Deletions cut 7 bases from V and 4 bases from J, with 11 bases between. The CDR3 has 12 residues. In nucleotides, the CDR3 is TGTGCCAGCACCTCACTATTTTACGAGCAGTACTTC. It translates to CASTSLFYEQYF.

This chain uses TRBV28 with TRBJ1-6; the D gene is possibly TRBD1 (5 bases). The V gene lost 5 bases and the J gene lost 7 bases, with 15 bases spanning the gap. This CDR3 spans 15 amino acids. Germline values: CDR1 MDHEN, CDR2 SYDVKM. Written as DNA, the CDR3 is TGTGCCAGCAGTCCCCCGCAGGGCCTAAATTCACCCCTCCACTTT. This encodes CASSPPQGLNSPLHF.

The chain employs TRBV6-5 and TRBJ1-5, with D uncertain. Germline V lookup: CDR1 MNHEY, CDR2 SVGAGI. Trimming took 4 bases from V and 5 from J, leaving 9 bases between them. CDR3 size: 13 residues. CDR3 nucleotides: TGTGCCAGCAGTTCGTGGGGAGATCAGCCCCAGCATTTT. Protein product: CASSSWGDQPQHF.

The CDR3 sequence: CASSLAGGNNEQFF. As DNA, the CDR3 is TGTGCCAGCAGCTTAGCGGGGGGAAACAATGAGCAGTTCTTC. This rearrangement joins TRBV7-3 to TRBJ2-1; 8 bases agree with TRBD2. The CDR3 is 14 residues long. The ends lost 2 bases at V and 5 bases at J; junction bases unmatched: 2. CDR1 and CDR2 (germline): SGHTA, FQGTGA.

The chain uses TRBV30 and TRBJ1-2; D is uncertain. V gave up 2 bases and J gave up 4 bases, with 8 bases separating them. The CDR3 extends over 12 amino acids. CDR1 GTSNPN and CDR2 SVGIG come from the germline V gene (reference sequence). The CDR3 coding sequence is TGTGCCTGGAGTAGGCAGGTCTATGGCTACACCTTC. Its translation is CAWSRQVYGYTF.

The rearrangement uses TRBV7-8 and TRBJ1-5, with D perhaps TRBD1 (5 bases). The CDR3 consists of 17 residues. Germline V gene sequence: CDR1 SGHVS, CDR2 FQNEAQ. V was cut by 8 bases and J by 6 bases, with 26 bases left in between. The CDR3 protein is CASAASGGREGGQPQHF. Written as DNA, the CDR3 is TGTGCCAGCGCGGCGTCGGGCGGCAGGGAGGGAGGTCAGCCCCAGCATTTT.

V is TRBV6-5 and J is TRBJ2-2; 8 positions agree with TRBD2. V gave up 6 bases and J gave up 9 bases; unmatched junction bases: 12. The germline gives CDR1 MNHEY, CDR2 SVGAGI. This CDR3 spans 15 amino acids. CDR3 nucleotides: TGTGCCAGCAGAGGGTCGATAGCGGGGACGTGGGAGCTGTTTTTT. Its protein is CASRGSIAGTWELFF.

This clone was counted at least ten times. The V call is TRBV4-2, the J call TRBJ2-1; 11 bases line up with TRBD2. CDR3 length: 19 residues. Trimming at V came to 0 bases and at J to 3 bases, leaving 10 bases not matched to a gene. CDR1 and CDR2 (germline): LGHNA, YNFKEQ. In DNA, the CDR3 is TGTGCCAGCAGCCAAGATCGGCTAGCGGGGGGCGCGGGCTACAATGAGCAGTTCTTC. Residues: CASSQDRLAGGAGYNEQFF.

The rearrangement links TRBV27 to TRBJ1-5; 11 bases align to TRBD1. The CDR3 totals 14 residues. CDR1 and CDR2 (germline): MNHEY, SMNVEV (reference sequence). Trimming removed 6 bases from V and 11 bases from J; junction bases left unmatched: 9. The CDR3 region has the DNA TGTGCCAGCAGAGATGGGACAGGGGGACGGTCCCAGCATTTT. Translated: CASRDGTGGRSQHF.

This chain uses TRBV5-5 with TRBJ2-7; tentatively, D is TRBD1 (6 bases). The CDR3 loop spans 14 amino acids. The germline gives CDR1 SGHKS, CDR2 YYEKEE (reference sequence). Trimming removed 1 base from V and 3 bases from J, with 11 bases in between. The CDR3 spells CASSLSQGFYEQYF. The CDR3 DNA is TGTGCCAGCAGCTTGTCCCAGGGGTTCTACGAGCAGTACTTC.

This clone was picked up one time. The CDR3 spells CASGLGDRVGSPLHF. DNA for the CDR3: TGTGCTAGTGGTTTGGGAGACAGGGTTGGGTCACCCCTCCACTTT. V gene TRBV12-5 combines with J gene TRBJ1-6; 7 bases agree with TRBD1. V shed 1 base, J shed 10 bases, and the junction held 7 bases outside the gene matches. This CDR3 has 15 amino acids. Germline V gene lookup returns CDR1 LGHNT and CDR2 FRNRAP.

The chain employs TRBV29-1 and TRBJ1-2; 8 bases map to TRBD1. This CDR3 contains 13 residues. The V gene's germline CDR1 is SQVTM and CDR2 ANQGSEA. Germline trimming cut 5 bases from V and 7 bases from J; bases unmatched to any gene: 9. CDR3 residues: CSVQGTGGGGYTF. The CDR3 DNA is TGCAGCGTTCAAGGGACAGGTGGTGGTGGCTACACCTTC.

This chain connects TRBV9 to TRBJ1-5; TRBD1 is a possible D gene (5 bases). Trimming took 4 bases from V and 3 from J, leaving 14 bases between them. In germline, CDR1 is SGDLS, CDR2 YYNGEE. This CDR3 contains 15 residues. The CDR3 loop is CASSSDGRDNQPQHF. CDR3 DNA sequence: TGTGCCAGCAGCTCAGATGGCAGGGACAATCAGCCCCAGCATTTT.

The chain couples TRBV5-1 to TRBJ2-5, with 13 bases matching TRBD2. This CDR3 is built from 20 residues. The ends lost 3 bases at V and 4 bases at J; junction bases unmatched: 18. CDR1 and CDR2 from the germline V gene are SGHRS and YFSETQ. For the CDR3, the DNA is TGCGCCAGCAGCTCACGATCATGGACTAGCGGGGGCCGATGGGGAGAGACCCAGTACTTC. This sequence encodes CASSSRSWTSGGRWGETQYF.